This T cell receptor beta chain was retrieved from a study of PD-1 blockade in mismatch repair-deficient tumors. As for the study in general: Enrolled about 2012-2016, patients had progressing, pretreated mismatch repair-deficient cancers of over nine types. The study's findings and limits: After pembrolizumab, tumor-resident clones rose rapidly, then generally contracted before radiologic responses.

The assay was immunoSEQ multiplex PCR, and TCRdb's table has in-frame clones only and misses some. The sample includes 90,000 to 130,000 clones, about 80% of them seen just once. Remarks on this clone: Its antigen is unknown.

The source material was peripheral blood, sampled about 60 weeks after starting pembrolizumab. This sequence was found in an adult with mismatch repair-deficient cancer.

The CDR3, as DNA: TGTGCCAGTAGTATATTACTAGGGGCAGGAGGGACAACCGATACGCAGTATTTT. Translation gives CASSILLGAGGTTDTQYF. The chain employs TRBV19 and TRBJ2-3; D possibly matches TRBD1 or TRBD2 (6 bases each). This CDR3 comprises 18 residues. Germline V lookup: CDR1 LNHDA, CDR2 SQIVND (reference sequence). Trimming shortened V by 2 bases and J by 6 bases, and 24 bases separated the two germline ends.